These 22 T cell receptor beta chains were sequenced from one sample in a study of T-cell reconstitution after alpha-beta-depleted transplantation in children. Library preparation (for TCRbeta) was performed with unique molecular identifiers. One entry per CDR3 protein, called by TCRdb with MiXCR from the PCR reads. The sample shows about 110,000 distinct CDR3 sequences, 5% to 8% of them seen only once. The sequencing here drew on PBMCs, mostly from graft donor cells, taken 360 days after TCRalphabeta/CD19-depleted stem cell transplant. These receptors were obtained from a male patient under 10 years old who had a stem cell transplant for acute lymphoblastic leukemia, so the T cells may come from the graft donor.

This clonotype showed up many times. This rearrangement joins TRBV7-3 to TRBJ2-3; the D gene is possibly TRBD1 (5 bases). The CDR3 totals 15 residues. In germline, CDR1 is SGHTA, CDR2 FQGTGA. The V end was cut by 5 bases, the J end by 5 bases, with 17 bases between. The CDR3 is CASSRTILGEDTQYF. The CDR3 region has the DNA TGTGCCAGCAGCCGGACAATTTTAGGGGAAGATACGCAGTATTTT.

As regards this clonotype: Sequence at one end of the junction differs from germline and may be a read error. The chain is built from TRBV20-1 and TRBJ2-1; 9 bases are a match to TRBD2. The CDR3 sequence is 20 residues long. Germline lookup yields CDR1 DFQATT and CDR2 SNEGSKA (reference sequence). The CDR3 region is CNAWGPGVAGVLETYNEQFF. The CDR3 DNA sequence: TGCAATGCTTGGGGTCCCGGGGTAGCGGGGGTTCTCGAGACCTACAATGAGCAGTTCTTC.

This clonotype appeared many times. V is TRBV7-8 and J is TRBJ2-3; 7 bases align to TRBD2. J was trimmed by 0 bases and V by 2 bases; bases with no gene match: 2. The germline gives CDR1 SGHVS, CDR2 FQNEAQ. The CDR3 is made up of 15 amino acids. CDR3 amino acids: CASSLREGSTDTQYF. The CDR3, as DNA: TGTGCCAGCAGCTTAAGGGAGGGAAGCACAGATACGCAGTATTTT.

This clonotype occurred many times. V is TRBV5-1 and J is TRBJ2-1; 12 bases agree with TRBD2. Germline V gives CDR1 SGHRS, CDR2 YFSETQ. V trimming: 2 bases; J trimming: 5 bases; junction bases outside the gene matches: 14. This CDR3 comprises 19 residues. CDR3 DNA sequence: TGCGCCAGCAGCTTACTTACCCCCCCCCTAGCGGGGGGGCACAATGAGCAGTTCTTC. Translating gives CASSLLTPPLAGGHNEQFF.

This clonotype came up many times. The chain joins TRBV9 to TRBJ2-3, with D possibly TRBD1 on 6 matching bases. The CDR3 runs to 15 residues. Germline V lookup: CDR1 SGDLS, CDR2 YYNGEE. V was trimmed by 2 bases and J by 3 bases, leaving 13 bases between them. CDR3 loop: CASSVRGWLTDTQYF. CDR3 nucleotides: TGTGCCAGCAGCGTCAGGGGTTGGTTGACAGATACGCAGTATTTT.

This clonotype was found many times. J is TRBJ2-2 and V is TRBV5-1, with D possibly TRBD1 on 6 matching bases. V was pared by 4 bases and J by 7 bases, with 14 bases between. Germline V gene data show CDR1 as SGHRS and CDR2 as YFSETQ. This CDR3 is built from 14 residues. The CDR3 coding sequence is TGCGCCAGCAGCCCAATGACAGGTGTCGGGGAGCTGTTTTTT. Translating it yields CASSPMTGVGELFF. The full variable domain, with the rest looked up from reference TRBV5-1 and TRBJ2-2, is KAGVTQTPRYLIKTRGQQVTLSCSPISGHRSVSWYQQTPGQGLQFLFEYFSETQRNKGNFPGRFSGRQFSNSRSEMNVSTLELGDSALYLCASSPMTGVGELFFGEGSRLTVL.

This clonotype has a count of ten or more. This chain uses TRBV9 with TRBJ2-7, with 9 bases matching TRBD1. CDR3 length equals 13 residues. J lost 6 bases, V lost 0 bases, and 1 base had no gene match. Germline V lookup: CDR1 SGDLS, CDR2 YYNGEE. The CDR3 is CASSVGTGAEQYF. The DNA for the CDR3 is TGTGCCAGCAGCGTAGGGACAGGGGCCGAGCAGTACTTC.

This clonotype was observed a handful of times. CDR3 residues: CASSLAGGVEETQYF. The DNA for the CDR3 is TGTGCCAGCAGCTTAGCCGGGGGGGTAGAGGAGACCCAGTACTTC. The chain is built from TRBV7-6 and TRBJ2-5; TRBD2 agrees at 8 bases. The CDR3 covers 15 residues. Germline-derived CDR1 and CDR2 are SGHVS and FNYEAQ. Trimming at V came to 0 bases and at J to 5 bases, leaving 5 bases not matched to a gene.

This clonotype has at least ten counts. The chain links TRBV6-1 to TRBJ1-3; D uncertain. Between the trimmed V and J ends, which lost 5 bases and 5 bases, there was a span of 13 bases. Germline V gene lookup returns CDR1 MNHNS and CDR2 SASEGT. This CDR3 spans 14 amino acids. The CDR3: CASSPQTRRNTIYF. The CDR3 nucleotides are TGTGCCAGCAGTCCCCAGACTAGGAGAAACACCATATATTTT.

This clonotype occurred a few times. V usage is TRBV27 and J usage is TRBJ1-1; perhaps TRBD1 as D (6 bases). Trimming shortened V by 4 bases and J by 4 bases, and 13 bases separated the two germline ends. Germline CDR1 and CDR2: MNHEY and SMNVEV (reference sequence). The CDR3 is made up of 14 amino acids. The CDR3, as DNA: TGTGCCAGCAGTTCGGAGAGGGGGATCACTGAAGCTTTCTTT. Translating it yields CASSSERGITEAFF.

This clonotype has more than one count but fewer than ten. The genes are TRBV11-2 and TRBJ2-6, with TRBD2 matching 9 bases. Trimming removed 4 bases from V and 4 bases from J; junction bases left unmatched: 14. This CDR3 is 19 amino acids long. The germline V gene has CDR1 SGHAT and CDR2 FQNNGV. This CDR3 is CASSYRGLAGLRGANVLTF. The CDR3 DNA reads TGTGCCAGCAGCTACCGGGGACTAGCTGGTTTGAGGGGGGCCAACGTCCTGACTTTC.

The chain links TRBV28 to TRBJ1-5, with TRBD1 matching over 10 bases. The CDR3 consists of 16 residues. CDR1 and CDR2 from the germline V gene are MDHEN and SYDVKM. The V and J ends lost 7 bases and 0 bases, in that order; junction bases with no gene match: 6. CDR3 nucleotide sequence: TGTGCCAGCACGGACAGGGGGAAATATAGCAATCAGCCCCAGCATTTT. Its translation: CASTDRGKYSNQPQHF.

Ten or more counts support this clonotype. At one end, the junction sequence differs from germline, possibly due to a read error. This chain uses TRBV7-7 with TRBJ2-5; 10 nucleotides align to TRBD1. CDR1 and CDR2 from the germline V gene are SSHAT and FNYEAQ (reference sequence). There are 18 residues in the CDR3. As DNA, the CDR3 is TGTGCTAGCAGCCTAAGACTCCGCGGACAGGGGGTTTCGGAGACCCAGTACTTC. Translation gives CASSLRLRGQGVSETQYF.

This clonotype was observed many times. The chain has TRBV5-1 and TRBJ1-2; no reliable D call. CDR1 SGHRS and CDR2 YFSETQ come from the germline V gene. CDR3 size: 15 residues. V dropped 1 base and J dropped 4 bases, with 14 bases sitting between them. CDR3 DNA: TGCGCCAGCAGCTTGCGGACGGGTGGTGGCTATGGCTACACCTTC. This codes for CASSLRTGGGYGYTF.

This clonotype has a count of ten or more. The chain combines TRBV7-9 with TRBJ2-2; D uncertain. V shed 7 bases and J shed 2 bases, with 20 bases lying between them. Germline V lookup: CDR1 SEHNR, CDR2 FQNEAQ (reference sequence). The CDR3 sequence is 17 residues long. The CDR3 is CASTPTSGPANTGELFF. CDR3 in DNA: TGTGCCAGCACCCCTACGTCCGGGCCCGCAAACACCGGGGAGCTGTTTTTT.

CDR3 in DNA: TGCGCCAGCAGCTTGGCCGCAGGGTTGGTCGGCTACACCTTC. It translates to CASSLAAGLVGYTF. This sequence joins TRBV5-1 and TRBJ1-2; D is possibly TRBD1 (5 bases). This CDR3 region has 14 residues. Trimming stripped 0 bases from V and 8 bases from J, with 14 bases between. CDR1 is SGHRS, CDR2 YFSETQ, per germline.

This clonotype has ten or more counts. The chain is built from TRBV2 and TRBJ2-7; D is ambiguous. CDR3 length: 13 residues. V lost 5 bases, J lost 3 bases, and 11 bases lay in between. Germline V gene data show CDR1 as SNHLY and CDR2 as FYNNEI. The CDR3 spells CASSSGSYYEQYF. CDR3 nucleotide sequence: TGTGCCAGCAGTTCCGGGTCCTACTACGAGCAGTACTTC.

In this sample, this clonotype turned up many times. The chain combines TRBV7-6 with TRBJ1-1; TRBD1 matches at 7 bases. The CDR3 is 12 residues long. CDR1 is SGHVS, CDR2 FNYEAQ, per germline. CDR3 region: CVTKGARTEAFF. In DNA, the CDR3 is TGTGTCACGAAGGGGGCGCGGACTGAAGCTTTCTTT.

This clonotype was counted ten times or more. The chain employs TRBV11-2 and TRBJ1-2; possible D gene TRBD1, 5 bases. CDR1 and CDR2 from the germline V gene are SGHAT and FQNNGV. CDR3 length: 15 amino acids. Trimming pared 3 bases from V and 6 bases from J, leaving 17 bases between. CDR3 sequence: CASSFYWGSPNGYTF. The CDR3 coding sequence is TGTGCCAGCAGCTTTTATTGGGGCAGTCCCAATGGCTACACCTTC.

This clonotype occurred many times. CDR3 DNA: TGCAGTGCTAGGGACCACGCGAACACCGGGGAGCTGTTTTTT. It encodes CSARDHANTGELFF. The chain combines TRBV20-1 with TRBJ2-2; D is unclear. Germline CDR1 is DFQATT and CDR2 is SNEGSKA (reference sequence). CDR3 size: 14 residues. The germline V and J ends were trimmed by 3 bases and 0 bases, with 8 bases remaining between them.

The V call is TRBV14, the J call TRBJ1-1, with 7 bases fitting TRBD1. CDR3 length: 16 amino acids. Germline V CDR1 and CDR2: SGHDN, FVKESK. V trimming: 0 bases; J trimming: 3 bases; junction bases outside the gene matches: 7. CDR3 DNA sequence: TGTGCCAGCAGCCAAGATCCCGGGACAGAGGACACTGAAGCTTTCTTT. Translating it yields CASSQDPGTEDTEAFF.

This chain's CDR3 is CASSLGGGRNQPQHF. CDR3 in DNA: TGCGCCAGCAGCTTGGGGGGGGGACGAAATCAGCCCCAGCATTTT. The chain joins TRBV5-1 to TRBJ1-5; perhaps TRBD1 as D (5 bases). This CDR3 comprises 15 residues. V lost 0 bases to trimming and J lost 4 bases, with 11 bases between them. Germline V gene lookup returns CDR1 SGHRS and CDR2 YFSETQ.